Presented here are 17 T cell receptor beta chains from one specimen sequenced in a study of blood T cell repertoires in COVID-19. The assay was immunoSEQ multiplex PCR, and TCRdb's table has in-frame clones only and misses some. The sample has about 55,000 clones; roughly four fifths are singletons. The source material was peripheral blood. These receptors all stem from a human donor in a cohort sampled during active COVID-19.

V is TRBV19 and J is TRBJ2-2, with 12 bases fitting TRBD1. There are 18 residues in the CDR3. With V trimmed by 6 bases and J by 6 bases, 14 bases remained unmatched. The germline V gene has CDR1 LNHDA and CDR2 SQIVND (reference sequence). The CDR3 here is CASSATTRGTGGSGELFF. CDR3 coding DNA: TGTGCCAGTAGCGCCACCACACGCGGGACAGGGGGCTCCGGGGAGCTGTTTTTT.

The chain uses TRBV25-1 and TRBJ2-1, with 8 bases lining up with TRBD1. CDR1 MGHDK and CDR2 SYGVNS come from the germline V gene. J lost 12 bases, V lost 7 bases, and 8 bases had no gene match. The CDR3 covers 12 residues. CDR3 residues: CASNEAGGLQFF. DNA for the CDR3: TGTGCCAGCAATGAGGCAGGGGGCTTGCAGTTCTTC.

The chain carries TRBV2 and TRBJ2-2; D is unclear. In germline, CDR1 is SNHLY, CDR2 FYNNEI. CDR3 length: 14 amino acids. V was pared by 4 bases and J by 4 bases, with 10 bases between. The CDR3 nucleotides are TGTGCCAGCAGTGCCGAACGAGGCACCGGGGAGCTGTTTTTT. Its protein product is CASSAERGTGELFF.

This chain links TRBV6-6 with TRBJ1-5, with D maybe TRBD1 (5 bases). Germline loops: CDR1 MNHNY, CDR2 SVGAGI (reference sequence). V was pared by 5 bases and J by 0 bases, with 17 bases between. This CDR3 is 17 amino acids long. This chain's CDR3 is CASSPGRVGYSNQPQHF. DNA for the CDR3: TGTGCCAGCAGTCCCGGCAGGGTTGGCTATAGCAATCAGCCCCAGCATTTT.

J is TRBJ2-7 and V is TRBV18; the D gene is possibly TRBD2 (6 bases). V lost 3 bases and J lost 5, with 11 bases in between. This CDR3 is 13 amino acids long. Germline V lookup: CDR1 KGHSH, CDR2 LQKENI. CDR3 sequence (DNA): TGTGCCAGCTCACCGGATTGGAGGGACGAGCAGTACTTC. Its translation: CASSPDWRDEQYF.

The chain employs TRBV7-3 and TRBJ2-2, with 8 bases fitting TRBD1. CDR1 is SGHTA, CDR2 FQGTGA, per germline. V shed 1 base and J 1 base; nucleotides not matched to a gene: 5. The CDR3 totals 17 residues. CDR3 amino acids: CASSLNQGAVNTGELFF. Written as DNA, the CDR3 is TGTGCCAGCAGCTTAAACCAGGGGGCAGTGAACACCGGGGAGCTGTTTTTT.

Here the CDR3 DNA reads TGTGCCAGCAGCTTAGGCGCCGGGACAGGGAGCGGAGAGACCCAGTACTTC. Its translation is CASSLGAGTGSGETQYF. The chain has TRBV7-2 and TRBJ2-5; 9 bases are shared with TRBD1. Germline CDR1 SGHTA, CDR2 FQGNSA. The junction had 10 bases not matched to a gene; V was cut back by 1 base and J by 4 bases. The length of the CDR3 is 17 residues.

The chain is built from TRBV18 and TRBJ1-6; 7 bases are a match to TRBD1. Germline assignment: CDR1 KGHSH and CDR2 LQKENI. This CDR3 spans 14 amino acids. After removal of 6 bases from V and 6 bases from J, the junction contained 5 bases not matched to a gene. DNA of the CDR3: TGTGCCAGCTCGTCGGGACAGACTAATTCACCCCTCCACTTT. It translates to CASSSGQTNSPLHF.

J is TRBJ2-5 and V is TRBV18, with D possibly matching TRBD1 (6 bases). The CDR3 totals 14 residues. Trimming pared 1 base from V and 5 bases from J, leaving 11 bases between. Germline V gene lookup returns CDR1 KGHSH and CDR2 LQKENI. The CDR3, as DNA: TGTGCCAGCTCACCACAACAGGGCTTTGAGACCCAGTACTTC. This translates into CASSPQQGFETQYF.

This chain connects TRBV18 to TRBJ2-5, with unresolved D. The length of the CDR3 is 11 residues. V lost 5 bases and J lost 2, with 3 bases in between. Germline values: CDR1 KGHSH, CDR2 LQKENI. Here the CDR3 DNA reads TGTGCCAGCTCAGTACAAGAGACCCAGTACTTC. Translating it yields CASSVQETQYF.

V usage is TRBV27 and J usage is TRBJ2-1; 10 bases match TRBD2. CDR3 length: 16 residues. The V segment lost 5 bases and the J segment 0 bases; nucleotides outside the gene matches: 4. The germline V gene has CDR1 MNHEY and CDR2 SMNVEV (reference sequence). CDR3 bases: TGTGCCAGCAGTCCTAAGCGGGGGGGCTCCTACAATGAGCAGTTCTTC. Translated: CASSPKRGGSYNEQFF.

This chain links TRBV6-5 with TRBJ1-2, with 7 bases aligning to TRBD1. With 7 bases clipped from V and 8 bases from J, the junction kept 13 bases outside the gene matches. Per the germline V gene, CDR1 is MNHEY and CDR2 is SVGAGI. The CDR3 is 14 amino acids. The CDR3: CASTLGQVMSGYTF. The CDR3 DNA is TGTGCCAGCACCCTAGGACAGGTTATGTCCGGCTACACCTTC.

The rearrangement uses TRBV30 and TRBJ1-1; no clear D gene. Looked up from germline, CDR1 is GTSNPN and CDR2 is SVGIG (reference sequence). This CDR3 has 13 residues. The V end lost 2 bases, the J end lost 3 bases, and 10 bases lay between the germline ends. CDR3 DNA sequence: TGTGCCTGGAGTCTCTCTATGGACACTGAAGCTTTCTTT. The encoded protein is CAWSLSMDTEAFF.

In its sample, this clone was seen a few times. This rearrangement joins TRBV10-3 to TRBJ2-2, with D hard to call. The CDR3 totals 14 residues. Germline loops: CDR1 ENHRY, CDR2 SYGVKD. Trimming removed 0 bases from V and 4 bases from J, with 6 bases in between. This CDR3 reads CAISESHSTGELFF. As DNA, the CDR3 is TGTGCCATCAGTGAGTCCCATTCCACCGGGGAGCTGTTTTTT.

The J gene is TRBJ1-4, the V gene TRBV5-1, with 7 bases fitting TRBD1. V lost 4 bases to trimming and J lost 5 bases; unmatched junction nucleotides: 11. CDR3 size: 16 residues. Germline values: CDR1 SGHRS, CDR2 YFSETQ. The CDR3 DNA reads TGCGCCAGCAGCCCCTCGACAGGGAGCCTCAATGAAAAACTGTTTTTT. Its translation is CASSPSTGSLNEKLFF.

This clone was seen a handful of times. This sequence joins TRBV2 and TRBJ1-5; the match to TRBD1 covers 7 bases. The germline CDR1 and CDR2 sequences are SNHLY and FYNNEI. The CDR3 has 15 residues. The ends lost 6 bases at V and 0 bases at J; junction bases unmatched: 5. The CDR3 nucleotides are TGTGCCAGCAGGTTGACAGGGAATAGCAATCAGCCCCAGCATTTT. It specifies CASRLTGNSNQPQHF.

J is TRBJ2-1 and V is TRBV27; D is possibly TRBD1 (5 bases). Germline values: CDR1 MNHEY, CDR2 SMNVEV (reference sequence). The V end was cut by 8 bases, the J end by 5 bases, with 19 bases between. This CDR3 comprises 15 residues. CDR3 nucleotides: TGTGCCAGCCTGGGAACATGGGGCCGCGACAATGAGCAGTTCTTC. This gives the protein CASLGTWGRDNEQFF.